These 25 T cell receptor beta chains came from one sample sequenced in a study of early T cells in non-severe SARS-CoV-2 infection. TCRdb independently ran MiXCR on the 5' RACE reads; one entry per CDR3 protein. The table lists 36,000 or so distinct CDR3 sequences, 4.1% of them singletons, with roughly 5.5% in the top ten. Sequences were obtained from whole blood. The origin of the receptors is an adult who was a healthcare worker with PCR-confirmed SARS-CoV-2 infection or an uninfected control (not recorded which).

This clonotype was detected many times. The rearrangement joins TRBV19 to TRBJ1-5, with 9 nucleotides matching TRBD1. Germline V gene sequence: CDR1 LNHDA, CDR2 SQIVND (reference sequence). Trimming cost V 8 bases and J 4 bases; bases outside gene matches: 3. The CDR3 extends over 13 amino acids. This CDR3 is CASGQGLNQPQHF. The CDR3 nucleotides read TGTGCCAGTGGACAGGGGTTGAATCAGCCCCAGCATTTT.

This clonotype was detected many times. The chain carries TRBV6-5 and TRBJ1-6; D is possibly TRBD1 (5 bases). The CDR3 contains 15 residues. Deletions cut 4 bases from V and 6 bases from J, with 13 bases between. Germline values: CDR1 MNHEY, CDR2 SVGAGI. The CDR3 DNA follows: TGTGCCAGCAGTTTGGGGTCCCAGGGTAATTCACCCCTCCACTTT. It codes for CASSLGSQGNSPLHF.

This clonotype was seen at least ten times. The CDR3 DNA sequence: TGTGCCAGCAGCCAAGCCTCCCGCTCTGGGGCCAACGTCCTGACTTTC. It specifies CASSQASRSGANVLTF. The rearrangement uses TRBV4-2 and TRBJ2-6, with D unclear. CDR3 size: 16 residues. Deletions cut 1 base from V and 0 bases from J, with 7 bases between. Germline V gives CDR1 LGHNA, CDR2 YNFKEQ.

This clonotype was detected ten times or more. The genes are TRBV10-3 and TRBJ1-4; 7 nucleotides line up with TRBD1. From germline, CDR1 is ENHRY and CDR2 SYGVKD. Trimming at V came to 5 bases and at J to 4 bases, leaving 10 bases not matched to a gene. The CDR3 runs 16 residues. The CDR3 is CAISPGQSTFNEKLFF. The DNA of the CDR3 is TGTGCCATCAGTCCGGGACAGTCGACTTTTAATGAAAAACTGTTTTTT.

This clonotype came up many times. The rearrangement uses TRBV28 and TRBJ2-3; D perhaps matches TRBD2 (6 bases). This CDR3 has 15 amino acids. Germline CDR1 and CDR2: MDHEN and SYDVKM. V was trimmed by 3 bases and J by 0 bases, leaving 10 bases between them. The CDR3 DNA follows: TGTGCCAGCAGTTTTGGCGGGGTGAGCACAGATACGCAGTATTTT. It codes for CASSFGGVSTDTQYF.

This clonotype came up once. The chain joins TRBV11-2 to TRBJ2-6, with unresolved D. Trimming shortened V by 1 base and J by 0 bases, and 1 base separated the two germline ends. Germline CDR1 and CDR2: SGHAT and FQNNGV. CDR3 size: 14 residues. CDR3: CASSLVSGANVLTF. In DNA, the CDR3 is TGTGCCAGCAGCTTAGTCTCTGGGGCCAACGTCCTGACTTTC.

This clonotype rates as medium-sized. This sequence joins TRBV11-3 and TRBJ2-3, with TRBD2 matching over 11 bases. The V and J ends lost 6 bases and 2 bases, in that order; junction bases with no gene match: 7. CDR3 size: 16 residues. Looked up from germline, CDR1 is SGHNT and CDR2 is YENEEA. CDR3 sequence: CASSVGLAVLTDTQYF. CDR3 coding DNA: TGTGCCAGCAGTGTGGGACTAGCGGTCCTCACAGATACGCAGTATTTT.

This clonotype has at least ten counts. This chain connects TRBV5-1 to TRBJ1-2, with TRBD1 matching over 11 bases. Germline V gene lookup returns CDR1 SGHRS and CDR2 YFSETQ. The CDR3 sequence is 16 residues long. V dropped 3 bases and J dropped 3; count of bases not matched to a gene: 7. The CDR3 DNA is TGCGCCAGCAGCTCCTGGACAGGGGGCAAGGACTATGGCTACACCTTC. Residues: CASSSWTGGKDYGYTF.

At least ten counts were recorded for this clonotype. The chain has TRBV18 and TRBJ1-2, with TRBD1 identical over 7 bases. The germline gives CDR1 KGHSH, CDR2 LQKENI. CDR3 length: 14 residues. V trimming: 3 bases; J trimming: 2 bases; junction bases outside the gene matches: 3. CDR3 sequence reads: CASSPGTENYGYTF. The CDR3 DNA follows: TGTGCCAGCTCACCCGGGACAGAAAACTATGGCTACACCTTC.

This clonotype was counted many times. The chain uses TRBV24-1 and TRBJ1-5, with TRBD1 as a possible D gene (6 bases). V dropped 5 bases and J dropped 3 bases, with 13 bases sitting between them. The germline V gene has CDR1 KGHDR and CDR2 SFDVKD. The CDR3 contains 15 residues. DNA for the CDR3: TGTGCCACCAGTGTCAAGGGGGGGCACAATCAGCCCCAGCATTTT. Translated, it gives CATSVKGGHNQPQHF.

This clonotype was picked up many times. The chain joins TRBV29-1 to TRBJ2-7; 8 bases are shared with TRBD2. The junction had 5 bases not matched to a gene; V was cut back by 4 bases and J by 3 bases. Germline-derived CDR1 and CDR2 are SQVTM and ANQGSEA. The length of the CDR3 is 13 residues. The CDR3 DNA reads as TGCAGCGTTGTAGCGGGGCCCTACTACGAGCAGTACTTC. This encodes CSVVAGPYYEQYF.

This clonotype has at least ten counts. The chain has TRBV4-2 and TRBJ2-7; 9 bases fit TRBD2. This CDR3 comprises 13 residues. Per the germline V gene, CDR1 is LGHNA and CDR2 is YNFKEQ. The trim removed 6 bases at V and 5 bases at J, leaving 5 bases unmatched. CDR3 sequence reads: CASRGGGADEQYF. CDR3 nucleotide sequence: TGTGCCAGCAGGGGCGGGGGGGCGGACGAGCAGTACTTC.

This clonotype showed up many times. V usage is TRBV12-3 or TRBV12-4 and J usage is TRBJ2-1; no definite D call. This CDR3 region has 13 residues. The V gene lost 3 bases and the J gene lost 12 bases, with 15 bases spanning the gap. Here the CDR3 reads CASSLRLSARQFF. The CDR3 DNA reads as TGTGCCAGCAGTTTGAGGTTAAGCGCGAGGCAGTTCTTC.

This clonotype was recorded at least ten times. The V call is TRBV20-1, the J call TRBJ2-7; tentatively, D is TRBD1 (6 bases). Trimming pared 1 base from V and 0 bases from J, leaving 10 bases between. The CDR3 is 14 amino acids. Germline V CDR1 and CDR2: DFQATT, SNEGSKA (reference sequence). CDR3 coding DNA: TGCAGTGCTAGAGGCACGACAGGCTCCTACGAGCAGTACTTC. Its translation: CSARGTTGSYEQYF.

This clonotype was observed at least ten times. The chain recombines TRBV10-3 with TRBJ2-1; a possible D gene is TRBD1 (6 bases). This CDR3 comprises 18 residues. Germline V gives CDR1 ENHRY, CDR2 SYGVKD. V lost 0 bases to trimming and J lost 0 bases, with 15 bases between them. CDR3 bases: TGTGCCATCAGTGAGTCGACAAGGGACACCTTCTCCTACAATGAGCAGTTCTTC. It specifies CAISESTRDTFSYNEQFF.

This clonotype was seen ten or more times. V usage is TRBV5-1 and J usage is TRBJ2-5; 8 bases fit TRBD1. CDR1 and CDR2 (germline): SGHRS, YFSETQ. CDR3 length: 16 residues. Trimming removed 0 bases from V and 1 base from J; junction bases left unmatched: 5. CDR3 sequence: CASSLGARGPQETQYF. CDR3 nucleotides: TGCGCCAGCAGCTTGGGAGCCAGGGGGCCCCAAGAGACCCAGTACTTC.

This clonotype appeared many times. The V and J genes are TRBV5-1 and TRBJ1-2; TRBD1 matches at 7 bases. The CDR3 extends over 15 amino acids. CDR1 SGHRS and CDR2 YFSETQ come from the germline V gene. V gave up 3 bases and J gave up 6 bases; unmatched junction bases: 11. The CDR3 sequence: CASSSDPGTANGYTF. The CDR3 DNA follows: TGCGCCAGCAGCTCGGACCCCGGGACAGCCAATGGCTACACCTTC.

The V and J genes are TRBV14 and TRBJ2-1; D might be TRBD1 (6 bases). From germline, CDR1 is SGHDN and CDR2 FVKESK. The germline V and J ends were trimmed by 4 bases and 0 bases, with 7 bases remaining between them. This CDR3 has 14 amino acids. CDR3 bases: TGTGCCAGCAGCCGAGGGGGCTCCTACAATGAGCAGTTCTTC. It yields the protein CASSRGGSYNEQFF.

Ten or more counts support this clonotype. This chain links TRBV7-9 with TRBJ2-7; 11 nucleotides line up with TRBD1. The V gene end was trimmed by 5 bases and the J gene end by 0 bases; junction bases not matched to a gene: 15. Germline V gives CDR1 SEHNR, CDR2 FQNEAQ (reference sequence). The CDR3 is 19 amino acids. CDR3 protein: CASSQPRTGGHTFSYEQYF. As DNA, the CDR3 is TGTGCCAGCAGCCAACCCCGGACAGGGGGCCACACCTTCTCCTACGAGCAGTACTTC. The entire variable domain, with the rest obtained from reference TRBV7-9 and TRBJ2-7, is as follows: DTGVSQNPRHKITKRGQNVTFRCDPISEHNRLYWYRQTLGQGPEFLTYFQNEAQLEKSRLLSDRFSAERPKGSFSTLEIQRTEQGDSAMYLCASSQPRTGGHTFSYEQYFGPGTRLTVT.

This clonotype was seen repeatedly, ten times or more. The chain combines TRBV5-1 with TRBJ2-4; TRBD2 might be the D (5 bases). The CDR3 covers 16 residues. Germline lookup yields CDR1 SGHRS and CDR2 YFSETQ. V lost 0 bases and J lost 0, with 10 bases in between. The CDR3 region is CASSLAGSQAKNIQYF. The CDR3 nucleotides are TGCGCCAGCAGCTTGGCGGGGTCTCAAGCCAAAAACATTCAGTACTTC. Drawing the rest from reference TRBV5-1 and TRBJ2-4, the complete variable domain is KAGVTQTPRYLIKTRGQQVTLSCSPISGHRSVSWYQQTPGQGLQFLFEYFSETQRNKGNFPGRFSGRQFSNSRSEMNVSTLELGDSALYLCASSLAGSQAKNIQYFGAGTRLSVL.

This clonotype came up many times. The chain recombines TRBV5-1 with TRBJ2-3; D possibly corresponds to TRBD2 (6 bases). Looked up from germline, CDR1 is SGHRS and CDR2 is YFSETQ. V was shortened by 3 bases and J by 2 bases, with 16 bases between the two germline ends. The CDR3 covers 16 residues. CDR3 sequence (DNA): TGCGCCAGCAGCTCGGGGCTAGCGCGGTACACAGATACGCAGTATTTT. Protein sequence: CASSSGLARYTDTQYF.

The sample holds many counts of this clonotype. The V and J genes are TRBV29-1 and TRBJ2-3, with 7 bases lining up with TRBD1. The CDR3 has 14 amino acids. V was pared by 5 bases and J by 3 bases, with 8 bases of the junction left unmatched. Germline loops: CDR1 SQVTM, CDR2 ANQGSEA. CDR3 nucleotide sequence: TGCAGCGTTTTAGGGGGCGGTGGGACAGATACGCAGTATTTT. Amino acids: CSVLGGGGTDTQYF.

This clonotype came up many times. This chain connects TRBV6-2 or TRBV6-3 to TRBJ2-1; the D is unclear. V lost 0 bases and J 0 bases, leaving 6 bases between the germline ends. Germline CDR1 and CDR2: MNHEY and SVGEGT. CDR3 length: 15 amino acids. The CDR3 DNA sequence: TGTGCCAGCAGTTACTCAACGGGCTCCTACAATGAGCAGTTCTTC. Translating gives CASSYSTGSYNEQFF.

This clonotype was detected many times. The chain carries TRBV29-1 and TRBJ2-1; D is possibly TRBD2 (7 bases). The germline CDR1 and CDR2 sequences are SQVTM and ANQGSEA. This CDR3 is built from 14 residues. V was cut by 4 bases and J by 9 bases, with 19 bases left in between. The CDR3 is CSVAPGGGVSEQFF. The CDR3 DNA sequence: TGCAGCGTTGCCCCTGGCGGGGGCGTAAGTGAGCAGTTCTTC.

This clonotype showed up many times. The genes are TRBV6-2 or TRBV6-3 and TRBJ1-6; a weak D match, TRBD1 (5 bases). This CDR3 contains 15 residues. Germline loops: CDR1 MNHEY, CDR2 SVGEGT. V dropped 7 bases and J dropped 9 bases, with 19 bases sitting between them. Here the CDR3 DNA reads TGTGCCAGCACTCAGGGCGGCTGGGGGATTTCACCCCTCCACTTT. This sequence encodes CASTQGGWGISPLHF.